This TCR beta chain was observed in a study of T cells in Graves' hyperthyroidism and ophthalmopathy. There are many counts of this clonotype. TCR beta CDR3 region amplification was performed from RNA transcripts. A first-round RT-PCR of the TCR CDR3 used the HTBI primer set. TCRdb re-derived calls from the multiplex PCR reads in MiXCR, one entry per CDR3 protein. Found here are under 650,000 distinct CDR3 sequences, 15% to 20% of them singletons; the top ten hold around 4%. Germline V gives CDR1 SNHLY, CDR2 FYNNEI. This CDR3 has 15 residues. J lost 6 bases, V lost 6 bases, and 11 bases had no gene match. Lactation, pregnancy, other autoimmune disease or uncontrolled infection led to exclusion of patients.

The sequenced sample consisted of blood. V is TRBV2 and J is TRBJ2-1; TRBD1 aligns across 7 bases. The clonotype originates from a woman aged 25-40 years with Graves' hyperthyroidism. The CDR3 is CASSSRGKDLNEQFF. CDR3 nucleotides: TGTGCCAGCAGCTCCAGGGGGAAGGATCTCAATGAGCAGTTCTTC.